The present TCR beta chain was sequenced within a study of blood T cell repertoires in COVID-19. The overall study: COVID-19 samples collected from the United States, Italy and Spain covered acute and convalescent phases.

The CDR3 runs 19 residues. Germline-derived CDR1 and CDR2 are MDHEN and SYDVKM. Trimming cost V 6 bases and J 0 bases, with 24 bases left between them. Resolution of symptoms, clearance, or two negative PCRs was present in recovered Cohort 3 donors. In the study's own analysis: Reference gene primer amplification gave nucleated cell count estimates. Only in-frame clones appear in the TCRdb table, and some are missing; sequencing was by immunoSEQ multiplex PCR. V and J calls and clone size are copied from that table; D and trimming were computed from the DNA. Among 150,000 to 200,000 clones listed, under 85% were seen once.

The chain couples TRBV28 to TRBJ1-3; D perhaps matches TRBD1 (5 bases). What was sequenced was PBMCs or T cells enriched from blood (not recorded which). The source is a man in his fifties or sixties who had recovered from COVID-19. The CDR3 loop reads CASRRPGRDPTDSGNTIYF. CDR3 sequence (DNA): TGTGCCAGCAGGCGCCCGGGCAGGGATCCGACTGACTCTGGAAACACCATATATTTT.